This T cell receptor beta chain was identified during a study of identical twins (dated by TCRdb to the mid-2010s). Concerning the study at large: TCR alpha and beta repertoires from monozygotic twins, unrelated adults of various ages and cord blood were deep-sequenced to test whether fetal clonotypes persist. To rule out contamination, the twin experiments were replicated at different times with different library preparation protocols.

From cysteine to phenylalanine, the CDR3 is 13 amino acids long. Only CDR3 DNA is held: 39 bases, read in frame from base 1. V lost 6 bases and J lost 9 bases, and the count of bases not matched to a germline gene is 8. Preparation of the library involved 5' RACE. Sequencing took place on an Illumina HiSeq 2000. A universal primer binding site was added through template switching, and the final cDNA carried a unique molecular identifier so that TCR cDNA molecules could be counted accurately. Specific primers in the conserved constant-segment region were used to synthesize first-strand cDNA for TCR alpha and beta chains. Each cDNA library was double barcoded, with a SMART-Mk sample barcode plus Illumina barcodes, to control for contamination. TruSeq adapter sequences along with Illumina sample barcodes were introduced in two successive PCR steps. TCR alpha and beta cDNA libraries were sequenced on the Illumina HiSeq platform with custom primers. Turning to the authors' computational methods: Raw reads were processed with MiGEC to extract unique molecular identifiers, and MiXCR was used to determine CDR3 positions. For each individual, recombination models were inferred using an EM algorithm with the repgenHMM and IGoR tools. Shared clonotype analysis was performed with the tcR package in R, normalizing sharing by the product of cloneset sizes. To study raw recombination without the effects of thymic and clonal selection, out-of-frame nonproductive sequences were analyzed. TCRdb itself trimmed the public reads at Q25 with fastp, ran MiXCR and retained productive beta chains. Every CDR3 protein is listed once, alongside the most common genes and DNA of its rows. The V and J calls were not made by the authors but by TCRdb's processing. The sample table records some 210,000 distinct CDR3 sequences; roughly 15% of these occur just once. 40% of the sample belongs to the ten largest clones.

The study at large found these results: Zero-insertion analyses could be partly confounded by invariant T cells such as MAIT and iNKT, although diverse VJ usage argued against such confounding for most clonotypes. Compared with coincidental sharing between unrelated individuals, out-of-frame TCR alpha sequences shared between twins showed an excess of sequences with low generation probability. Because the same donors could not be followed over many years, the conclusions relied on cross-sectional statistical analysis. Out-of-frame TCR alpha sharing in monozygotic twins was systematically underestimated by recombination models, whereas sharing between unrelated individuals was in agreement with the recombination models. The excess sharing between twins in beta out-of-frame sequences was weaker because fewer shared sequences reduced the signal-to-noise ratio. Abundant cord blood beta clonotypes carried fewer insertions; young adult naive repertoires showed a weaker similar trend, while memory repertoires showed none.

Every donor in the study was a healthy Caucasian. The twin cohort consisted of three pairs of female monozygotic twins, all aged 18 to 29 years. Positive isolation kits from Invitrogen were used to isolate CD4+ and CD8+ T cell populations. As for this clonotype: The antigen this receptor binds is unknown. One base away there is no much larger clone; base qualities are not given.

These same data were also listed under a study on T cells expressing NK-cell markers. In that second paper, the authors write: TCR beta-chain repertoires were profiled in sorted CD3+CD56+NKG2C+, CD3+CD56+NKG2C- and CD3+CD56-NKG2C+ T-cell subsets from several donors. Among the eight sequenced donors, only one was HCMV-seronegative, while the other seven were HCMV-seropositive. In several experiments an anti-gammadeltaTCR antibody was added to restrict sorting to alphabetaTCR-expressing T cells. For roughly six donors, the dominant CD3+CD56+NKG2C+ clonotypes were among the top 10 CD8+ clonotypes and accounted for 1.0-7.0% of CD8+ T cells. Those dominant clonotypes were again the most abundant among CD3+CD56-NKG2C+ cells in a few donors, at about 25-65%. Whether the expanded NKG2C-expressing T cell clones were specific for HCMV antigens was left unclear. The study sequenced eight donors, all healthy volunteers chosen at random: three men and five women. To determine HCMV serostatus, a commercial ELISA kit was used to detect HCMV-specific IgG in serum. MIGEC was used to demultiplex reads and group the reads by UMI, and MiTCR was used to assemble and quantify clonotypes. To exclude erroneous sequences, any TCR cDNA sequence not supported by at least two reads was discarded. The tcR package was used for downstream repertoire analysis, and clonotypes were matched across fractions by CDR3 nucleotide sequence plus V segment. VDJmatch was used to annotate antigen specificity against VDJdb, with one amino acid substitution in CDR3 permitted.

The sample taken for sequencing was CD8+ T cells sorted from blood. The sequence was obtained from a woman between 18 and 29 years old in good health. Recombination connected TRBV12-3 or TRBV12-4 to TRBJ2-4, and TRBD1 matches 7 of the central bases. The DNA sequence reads TGTGCCAGCAGCCCAGACAGGGTGGGCATTCAGTACTTC. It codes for CASSPDRVGIQYF.